Sequencing of this TCR beta chain was carried out in a study of cytomegalovirus exposure and HLA in healthy donors. The germline V gene encodes CDR1 MNHNS and CDR2 SASEGT. The CDR3 covers 15 residues. The J segment lost 8 bases and the V segment lost 7 bases, leaving 10 bases of the junction unmatched. TCRdb keeps only in-frame clones here, not all; method: immunoSEQ multiplex PCR. The sample has 80,000 to 100,000 clones, about 88% seen once. This receptor was taken from a man aged 18 to 29 in good health and CMV-seropositive. Material: PBMCs. The chain employs TRBV6-1 and TRBJ2-1, with TRBD2 matching 11 bases. CDR3 DNA: TGTGCCAGCATAAGAACTAGCGGGAGTTGGGATGAGCAGTTCTTC. This sequence encodes CASIRTSGSWDEQFF.